This TCR beta chain was documented in a study of T cell repertoires in cytomegalovirus infection. Study context: Indications of both CMV infection and matching HLA type were provided by public TCR beta signatures. Findings and limits, study-wide: The study identified carriers of CMV plus the relevant HLA from cumulative public TCR beta family frequency. What dominated the ex vivo response were HLA-C-restricted CMV-specific TCR beta clonotypes.

Germline CDR1 reads SGHRS; CDR2 reads YFSETQ. V was clipped by 1 base and J by 7 bases; unmatched bases: 9. The CDR3 spans 16 residues. This clonotype was recorded a few times. Its matching antigen is unknown. TCRdb reanalysed the reads using MiXCR and keeps one entry per CDR3 protein. The sample comprises about 240,000 distinct CDR3 sequences, roughly an eighth of which are singletons, and 1.6% rests with the top ten. The source is a human donor in good health (CMV status not recorded). Some clones in this sample may be carry-over from other donors' samples. This chain links TRBV5-1 with TRBJ2-7, with 12 bases fitting TRBD1. Sequencing was performed on PBMCs. The CDR3 reads CASSLSPGQGAKEQYF. In DNA form, the CDR3 reads TGCGCCAGCAGCTTGTCCCCGGGACAGGGGGCGAAAGAGCAGTACTTC. The full variable domain, completed using reference TRBV5-1 and TRBJ2-7, is KAGVTQTPRYLIKTRGQQVTLSCSPISGHRSVSWYQQTPGQGLQFLFEYFSETQRNKGNFPGRFSGRQFSNSRSEMNVSTLELGDSALYLCASSLSPGQGAKEQYFGPGTRLTVT.